Reported below is one TCR beta chain. The antigen is unknown. Sequencing of cultured CD4+ T cell DNA used the Oncomine TCR Beta short-read assay. Genomic DNA extraction was carried out from cultured CD4+ T cells. TCRdb called the PCR reads again in MiXCR, with one record for every CDR3 protein. The sample holds about 18,000 distinct CDR3 sequences, approximately 47% seen once. This sample is part of a study of vaccination and CD4 T cells after COVID-19. The study, taken as a whole, reports: Spike mono-reactivity was shown by 304 of 307 vaccine-specific clones in convalescent patients.

Germline CDR1 is SGHDT and CDR2 is YYEEEE. The CDR3 contains 13 residues. V was clipped by 1 base and J by 8 bases, with 9 bases between them. Noted treatment: roughly 11-day PBMC culture with coronavirus spike peptide pools or control peptides (ViraFEST assay). The ViraFEST method relied on peptide pools to expand antigen-specific T cells, followed by TCR sequencing. The material was CD4+ T cells from blood, cultured in vitro, obtained before SARS-CoV-2 vaccination. The chain combines TRBV5-6 with TRBJ1-4, with D unresolved. This TCR derives from a human donor who received a COVID-19 vaccine. For the CDR3, the DNA is TGTGCCAGCAGCTTGCCAGGAAAAGAAAAACTGTTTTTT. Translation gives CASSLPGKEKLFF.